This paragraph reports one T cell receptor (beta chain). This PCR relied on a set of 60 Vbeta primers and 13 Jbeta primers. Here immunoSEQ multiplex PCR was the method, and the copy in TCRdb shows in-frame clones only, minus some. Among about 300,000 clones listed, about nine tenths were seen once. The CDR3 is 15 amino acids. Germline CDR1 and CDR2: MNHNS and SASEGT. V shed 1 base, J shed 1 base, and the junction held 2 bases outside the gene matches. The data originate from a study of cytomegalovirus exposure and HLA in healthy donors. The chain links TRBV6-1 to TRBJ2-3, with 7 bases fitting TRBD2. The TCR comes from a man aged 40-49 years in good health and CMV-seropositive. Material: PBMCs. The CDR3 loop reads CASSEGGSGTDTQYF. For the CDR3, the DNA is TGTGCCAGCAGTGAAGGCGGGAGCGGCACAGATACGCAGTATTTT.